This T cell receptor (beta chain) emerged from a study of CD8 T cells in Susac syndrome. The CDR3 runs 15 residues. Germline V gene sequence: CDR1 MDHEN, CDR2 SYDVKM. V was clipped by 5 bases and J by 7 bases; unmatched bases: 10. About 0.5 to 1 ug RNA was reverse transcribed with random hexamers. With immunoSEQ multiplex PCR, TCR beta CDR3 was amplified across 54 Vbeta and 13 Jbeta. TCRdb ran MiXCR on the immunoSEQ multiplex PCR reads and lists one entry per CDR3 protein. The table includes under 200,000 distinct CDR3 sequences, 95% detected once. The sample consisted of CD4+ T cells from PBMCs. The source of this sequence is a human donor in good health. V and J are TRBV28 and TRBJ1-5, with 8 positions matching TRBD1. The CDR3 spells CASSRTGKAGQPQHF. The CDR3 coding sequence is TGTGCCAGCAGTCGGACAGGGAAGGCAGGGCAGCCCCAGCATTTT.